The 32 T cell receptor beta chains reported below all come from one sample, sequenced in a study of technical replicates of blood from a few donors. Profiling relied on immunoSEQ multiplex PCR, and the TCRdb table lists in-frame clones only, not all of them. The sample records about 59,000 clones, around 95% being singletons. Specimen: PBMCs. Receptors were obtained from a human donor in good health. Some clones in this sample may be carry-over from other donors' samples.

The chain uses TRBV4-2 and TRBJ2-5; perhaps TRBD2 as D (6 bases). The V gene's germline CDR1 is LGHNA and CDR2 YNFKEQ. The CDR3 sequence is 15 residues long. Trimming took 4 bases from V and 0 from J, leaving 12 bases between them. CDR3 nucleotide sequence: TGTGCCAGCAGCCGGGGTGGCGGGAACCAAGAGACCCAGTACTTC. Its protein product is CASSRGGGNQETQYF.

The chain combines TRBV4-3 with TRBJ1-3, with a weak D call TRBD1 (6 bases). V was cut by 3 bases and J by 2 bases, with 8 bases left in between. The CDR3 consists of 14 residues. Germline CDR1 reads LGHNA; CDR2 reads YSLEER. CDR3 in DNA: TGCGCCAGCAGCCAGAGGGACACTGGAAACACCATATATTTT. As protein: CASSQRDTGNTIYF.

V gene TRBV19 combines with J gene TRBJ2-5, with 7 positions matching TRBD2. Losses at the gene ends were 5 bases for V and 2 bases for J; bases not matched to a gene: 11. Per germline, CDR1 LNHDA and CDR2 SQIVND (reference sequence). There are 16 residues in the CDR3. In DNA form, the CDR3 reads TGTGCCAGTAGTCCCCGGGGTAGCGGGCTACAAGAGACCCAGTACTTC. This translates into CASSPRGSGLQETQYF.

This chain joins TRBV27 and TRBJ2-3; D possibly corresponds to TRBD1 (6 bases). V lost 4 bases and J 11 bases, leaving 10 bases between the germline ends. CDR3 size: 11 residues. Germline CDR1 is MNHEY and CDR2 is SMNVEV (reference sequence). CDR3 sequence reads: CASSSRGRQYF. CDR3 DNA: TGTGCCAGCAGTTCAAGGGGGAGGCAGTATTTT.

This sequence joins TRBV27 and TRBJ1-5; 8 bases map to TRBD1. V shed 2 bases, J shed 2 bases, and the junction held 2 bases outside the gene matches. The CDR3 is made up of 15 amino acids. Germline CDR1 and CDR2: MNHEY and SMNVEV (reference sequence). In nucleotides, the CDR3 is TGTGCCAGCAGTTTAAAGACAGGGGGCAATCAGCCCCAGCATTTT. Protein: CASSLKTGGNQPQHF.

V usage is TRBV7-9 and J usage is TRBJ1-1; a possible D gene is TRBD1 (6 bases). Trimming shortened V by 5 bases and J by 5 bases, and 15 bases separated the two germline ends. The CDR3 is 14 residues long. CDR1 and CDR2 (germline): SEHNR, FQNEAQ (reference sequence). CDR3 protein: CASSRQQGMTEAFF. CDR3 nucleotide sequence: TGTGCCAGCAGCCGCCAACAGGGTATGACTGAAGCTTTCTTT.

This clone was observed a single time. CDR3 in amino acids: CASSLETGQPQHF. CDR3 in DNA: TGTGCCAGCAGCTTAGAAACGGGACAGCCCCAGCATTTT. The rearrangement joins TRBV7-2 to TRBJ1-5; the D is unclear. Germline V gives CDR1 SGHTA, CDR2 FQGNSA. The CDR3 is 13 amino acids. V lost 1 base and J lost 7, with 8 bases in between.

This clone was observed once. The rearrangement joins TRBV27 to TRBJ2-1; tentatively, D is TRBD2 (5 bases). Between the trimmed V and J ends, which lost 5 bases and 7 bases, there was a span of 9 bases. The germline CDR1 and CDR2 sequences are MNHEY and SMNVEV (reference sequence). This CDR3 is built from 12 residues. The CDR3: CASSRRGNEQFF. For the CDR3, the DNA is TGTGCCAGCAGTCGGAGAGGGAATGAGCAGTTCTTC.

The V call is TRBV5-8, the J call TRBJ2-2; 11 nucleotides align to TRBD2. The CDR3 length is 17 residues. Germline CDR1 and CDR2: SGHTS and YDEGEE. V shed 0 bases, J shed 2 bases, and the junction held 3 bases outside the gene matches. This CDR3 is CASSLELAGVNTGELFF. For the CDR3, the DNA is TGTGCCAGCAGCTTGGAACTAGCGGGGGTTAACACCGGGGAGCTGTTTTTT.

V and J are TRBV6-1 and TRBJ1-6; 7 bases line up with TRBD1. CDR1 and CDR2 (germline): MNHNS, SASEGT. Losses at the gene ends were 6 bases for V and 9 bases for J; bases not matched to a gene: 8. CDR3 length: 14 residues. CDR3 nucleotides: TGTGCCAGCAGGTTAACAGGGGATGGTTCACCCCTCCACTTT. Protein: CASRLTGDGSPLHF.

The chain is built from TRBV6-5 and TRBJ2-2, with 8 bases lining up with TRBD2. The CDR3 has 14 residues. The J segment lost 5 bases and the V segment lost 8 bases, leaving 7 bases of the junction unmatched. Germline V CDR1 and CDR2: MNHEY, SVGAGI. The CDR3 sequence is CASRGGAGTGELFF. The CDR3 coding sequence is TGTGCCAGCCGGGGGGGGGCCGGTACCGGGGAGCTGTTTTTT.

This sequence joins TRBV6-6 and TRBJ1-2; D ambiguous. V was trimmed by 7 bases and J by 8 bases, leaving 11 bases between them. The CDR3 is 11 residues long. Germline V lookup: CDR1 MNHNY, CDR2 SVGAGI (reference sequence). The CDR3, as DNA: TGTGCCAGCACCTACGGGTGGGGCTACACCTTC. Residues: CASTYGWGYTF.

The V and J genes are TRBV7-8 and TRBJ2-5; TRBD1 agrees at 7 bases. The CDR3 extends over 15 amino acids. V lost 8 bases to trimming and J lost 2 bases; unmatched junction nucleotides: 11. CDR1 and CDR2 (germline): SGHVS, FQNEAQ. The CDR3 reads CASAPGQSGQETQYF. CDR3 DNA sequence: TGTGCCAGCGCTCCGGGACAGAGTGGACAAGAGACCCAGTACTTC.

The chain employs TRBV7-9 and TRBJ2-5, with 8 positions matching TRBD2. The CDR3 extends over 17 amino acids. V was pared by 2 bases and J by 5 bases, with 13 bases of the junction left unmatched. From germline, CDR1 is SEHNR and CDR2 FQNEAQ (reference sequence). CDR3 bases: TGTGCCAGCAGCTTAAGGCGGGGGGCGAGGTTCGGGGAGACCCAGTACTTC. Its translation is CASSLRRGARFGETQYF.

CDR3 DNA sequence: TGTGCCAGCAGCTTAGGAGGGCGGAAAGAGCAGTACTTC. Protein: CASSLGGRKEQYF. The rearrangement uses TRBV7-2 and TRBJ2-7, with TRBD2 as a possible D gene (5 bases). This CDR3 is built from 13 residues. V lost 1 base to trimming and J lost 7 bases, with 11 bases between them. Per germline, CDR1 SGHTA and CDR2 FQGNSA.

Comment on this clone: Other nucleotide sequences in the sample specify the same CDR3. This chain links TRBV11-2 with TRBJ1-5, with D uncertain. V was cut by 0 bases and J by 6 bases, with 6 bases left in between. Looked up from germline, CDR1 is SGHAT and CDR2 is FQNNGV. CDR3 length: 13 amino acids. The CDR3 sequence: CASSLDRGQPQHF. The DNA of the CDR3 is TGTGCCAGCAGCTTAGATCGAGGTCAGCCCCAGCATTTT.

The V gene is TRBV5-5, the J gene TRBJ2-7; D is unclear. The CDR3 covers 11 residues. Germline V gene lookup returns CDR1 SGHKS and CDR2 YYEKEE (reference sequence). With 3 bases removed from V and 3 bases from J, the gap between germline ends came to 4 bases. Written as DNA, the CDR3 is TGTGCCAGCAGCTCCAGCTACGAGCAGTACTTC. Encoded protein: CASSSSYEQYF.

Only one count was recorded for this clone. In nucleotides, the CDR3 is TGTGCCAGCAGCCTCGGAAGAGGGGGCGGGTATGGCTACACCTTC. This encodes CASSLGRGGGYGYTF. V is TRBV7-2 and J is TRBJ1-2; 7 bases are shared with TRBD1. Germline CDR1 reads SGHTA; CDR2 reads FQGNSA. V gave up 5 bases and J gave up 5 bases; unmatched junction bases: 11. This CDR3 spans 15 amino acids.

Here the CDR3 reads CATNSGRGQNSPLHF. The CDR3 region has the DNA TGTGCCACCAATTCGGGGAGAGGGCAAAATTCACCCCTCCACTTT. V gene TRBV15 combines with J gene TRBJ1-6, with D unresolved. The V and J ends lost 7 bases and 7 bases respectively, with 17 bases between them. CDR3 length: 15 amino acids. Germline V lookup: CDR1 LNHNV, CDR2 YYDKDF (reference sequence).

The chain couples TRBV2 to TRBJ1-1; TRBD1 matches at 7 bases. This CDR3 is built from 14 residues. The junction had 11 bases not matched to a gene; V was cut back by 6 bases and J by 7 bases. Per germline, CDR1 SNHLY and CDR2 FYNNEI. The CDR3 nucleotides are TGTGCCAGCAGGGGACAGAGCGAGGTTCGTGAAGCTTTCTTT. This translates into CASRGQSEVREAFF.

This chain joins TRBV6-6 and TRBJ2-1, with TRBD2 as a possible D gene (5 bases). The V gene's germline CDR1 is MNHNY and CDR2 SVGAGI (reference sequence). The CDR3 has 16 amino acids. V gave up 7 bases and J gave up 5 bases, with 21 bases separating them. CDR3 loop: CASNPGDRVSDNEQFF. In DNA form, the CDR3 reads TGTGCCAGCAACCCCGGGGATCGAGTATCCGACAATGAGCAGTTCTTC.

J is TRBJ1-6 and V is TRBV7-2; 10 nucleotides match TRBD1. This CDR3 is built from 15 residues. Trimming cost V 6 bases and J 8 bases; bases outside gene matches: 7. Germline V gives CDR1 SGHTA, CDR2 FQGNSA. CDR3: CASRGRTGGHSPLHF. CDR3 in DNA: TGTGCCAGCAGGGGGAGGACAGGGGGGCATTCACCCCTCCACTTT.

The chain has TRBV7-3 and TRBJ1-1; D remains ambiguous. The CDR3 runs 14 residues. V lost 5 bases and J 0 bases, leaving 10 bases between the germline ends. The V gene's germline CDR1 is SGHTA and CDR2 FQGTGA. The CDR3 bases are TGTGCCAGCAGCGAGGGTGGCCTGAACACTGAAGCTTTCTTT. Protein product: CASSEGGLNTEAFF.

The V and J genes are TRBV5-1 and TRBJ2-5; unclear D gene. Per germline, CDR1 SGHRS and CDR2 YFSETQ. V dropped 4 bases and J dropped 1 base, with 5 bases sitting between them. The CDR3 contains 12 residues. DNA of the CDR3: TGCGCCAGCAGCATACTCCAAGAGACCCAGTACTTC. It is translated as CASSILQETQYF.

DNA of the CDR3: TGTGCCAGCAGCTTGGGATACACTAGCTCCTACGAGCAGTACTTC. Translated, it gives CASSLGYTSSYEQYF. The chain uses TRBV5-4 and TRBJ2-7; tentative D call: TRBD2 (5 bases). V lost 0 bases and J 0 bases, leaving 10 bases between the germline ends. CDR1 and CDR2 from the germline V gene are SGHNT and YYREEE (reference sequence). CDR3 length: 15 residues.

The genes are TRBV7-2 and TRBJ2-2; perhaps TRBD1 as D (5 bases). CDR1 SGHTA and CDR2 FQGNSA come from the germline V gene. Trimming shortened V by 3 bases and J by 1 base, and 9 bases separated the two germline ends. The CDR3 length is 15 residues. The CDR3 sequence: CASSLNRMNTGELFF. The CDR3 region has the DNA TGTGCCAGCAGCTTGAACAGGATGAACACCGGGGAGCTGTTTTTT.

This clone has only one observation. The chain carries TRBV11-2 and TRBJ2-1; 7 positions agree with TRBD2. There are 14 residues in the CDR3. Trimming cost V 8 bases and J 7 bases; bases outside gene matches: 11. The V gene's germline CDR1 is SGHAT and CDR2 FQNNGV. CDR3 protein: CASQVYGGSNEQFF. CDR3 coding DNA: TGTGCCAGCCAGGTCTACGGGGGGAGTAATGAGCAGTTCTTC. Drawing the rest from reference TRBV11-2 and TRBJ2-1, the complete variable domain is EAGVAQSPRYKIIEKRQSVAFWCNPISGHATLYWYQQILGQGPKLLIQFQNNGVVDDSQLPKDRFSAERLKGVDSTLKIQPAKLEDSAVYLCASQVYGGSNEQFFGPGTRLTVL.

This clone was recorded only once. This chain uses TRBV11-1 with TRBJ2-1, with 8 bases identical to TRBD2. Losses at the gene ends were 5 bases for V and 3 bases for J; bases not matched to a gene: 9. Germline V gene sequence: CDR1 SGHAT, CDR2 FQDESV (reference sequence). The CDR3 has 16 amino acids. The CDR3 DNA reads as TGTGCCAGCAGCATCCATCCGGGACTAGACTACAATGAGCAGTTCTTC. Translation gives CASSIHPGLDYNEQFF.

The chain uses TRBV5-6 and TRBJ2-1; no definite D call. The CDR3 contains 14 residues. V was cut by 0 bases and J by 7 bases, with 11 bases left in between. Germline V lookup: CDR1 SGHDT, CDR2 YYEEEE. CDR3 protein: CASSLVGSGNEQFF. CDR3 nucleotide sequence: TGTGCCAGCAGCTTGGTCGGGTCTGGGAATGAGCAGTTCTTC.

The sample holds one count of this clone. The chain couples TRBV27 to TRBJ2-5, with 9 positions matching TRBD2. This CDR3 region has 15 residues. V trimming: 8 bases; J trimming: 5 bases; junction bases outside the gene matches: 12. CDR1 MNHEY and CDR2 SMNVEV come from the germline V gene (reference sequence). CDR3 bases: TGTGCCAGCTACGGAAGCGGGGGGAGAGGCGAGACCCAGTACTTC. Protein product: CASYGSGGRGETQYF.

V is TRBV7-3 and J is TRBJ2-2; 10 bases are shared with TRBD2. The CDR3 length is 16 residues. Germline V gene lookup returns CDR1 SGHTA and CDR2 FQGTGA. V lost 5 bases and J lost 2; bases outside the gene matches: 5. The CDR3 sequence is CASSPPSGSNTGELFF. The CDR3 bases are TGTGCCAGCAGCCCCCCTAGCGGGAGCAACACCGGGGAGCTGTTTTTT.

The V gene is TRBV15, the J gene TRBJ1-4; tentative D call: TRBD1 (5 bases). V was cut by 5 bases and J by 7 bases, with 20 bases left in between. CDR1 is LNHNV and CDR2 is YYDKDF in the germline V gene (reference sequence). This CDR3 is 16 amino acids long. CDR3 sequence (DNA): TGTGCCACCAGCCGCCAGGGCAGGGTCCAAGGTGAAAAACTGTTTTTT. It specifies CATSRQGRVQGEKLFF.